This T cell receptor beta chain was observed in a study of cytomegalovirus exposure and HLA in healthy donors (dated by TCRdb to the late 2010s). Study-wide context: According to an earlier analysis of a few hundred of the donors, about 179 million T cells yielded roughly 110 million unique TCR beta sequences and around 280 Gb of sequence data. Approximately 300 gigabases of sequencing data and 70 million to 100 million unique TCR sequences made up an early release that covered 640 HLA-typed donors. Of the approximately 400 genotyped donors, over 65% fell in the genetic ancestry cluster associated with self-reported Caucasian donors. The study aimed to test whether signatures of past pathogen exposure could be identified by cataloging public T cell receptors. The study profiled the T cell repertoires of some 610 subjects by immunosequencing and related them to cytomegalovirus serostatus. Along with the approximately 700-subject first cohort, a separate validation cohort of 120 different subjects was used. The study combined high-throughput TCR immunosequencing, statistical association of individual TCRs with disease status, and machine learning to predict cytomegalovirus infection status. A later analysis re-examined previously published TCR beta repertoires from around 670 donors and added high-resolution HLA genotyping to investigate patterns of TCR occurrence. Rather than drawing on any new phenotypic data, the later analysis identified candidate immune exposures from TCR beta sequences and the way those sequences occurred across donors. An earlier analysis of fewer than 750 of the donors used high-throughput TCR beta sequencing to judge whether each TCR beta V gene segment behaved as functional or pseudogenic. Donor age, sex, ethnicity and CMV serostatus were compiled together with the repertoire data. A later genetic analysis used genome-wide SNP genotypes for about three fifths of the 666 donors, treating that subset as a discovery cohort. All discovery cohort repertoires had been generated using a single sequencing platform. HLA typing covered class I and class II loci at four-digit resolution. The number of donors typed differed by locus, with roughly 629-640 for A, B, C, DRB1 and DQB1, more than 500 for DQA1, 606 for DPA1, and about 450 for DPB1. Four to six DR-DQ haplotypes were handled as single units for association and clustering, since linkage in the cohort was strong. On average, roughly 240,000 unique TCR beta nucleotide sequences were sequenced per donor among fewer than 500 genotyped donors of the cohort, with roughly 18% of those sequences being non-productive.

The cohort consisted of approximately 690 healthy bone marrow donors. At the time of sampling, all cohort members were nominally healthy, though unrecorded immune exposures were likely present. The donor tested CMV seronegative, placing the donor among the 350 to 400 seronegative members of the cohort. A peripheral blood sample was collected from each donor, and TCR beta sequencing was performed on peripheral blood mononuclear cells. Genomic DNA extraction from the blood cell samples was performed with the Qiagen DNeasy Blood Extraction Kit. Taken from cysteine to phenylalanine, the CDR3 has 15 residues. Of all the DNA, just the CDR3 is kept, 45 bases in frame from base 1. From the germline V gene, CDR1 is SGHTA and CDR2 is FQGNSA. Between the V and J ends, shortened by 4 bases and 1 base respectively, the junction contains 11 bases. As regards this clone: This receptor's antigen is unknown. No clone much larger than this one lies a single base away; base qualities are absent.

General study outcomes and caveats: The 87-base-pair reads could not distinguish some IMGT-functional V segments, including TRBV6-2 and TRBV6-3, so those segments were excluded. Most TCR sequences were seen in very few donors, while some public TCRs were found in many individuals. Because HLA typing was unavailable for some donors at each locus, only the typed subset was used in association tests. The study gave a list of 150 to 200 TCR beta chains associated with cytomegalovirus. According to a later genetic analysis, donors in an Asian-associated ancestry cluster had fewer N-insertions in productive TCRs than the approximately 690-donor mean. When HLA alleles, especially DR and DQ, strongly co-occurred, attributing TCR associations to individual alleles was difficult. It was suggested by the authors that the approach could potentially be generalized to other disease states and immunological phenotypes. In both the original and validation cohorts, the classifier was reported to diagnose cytomegalovirus status with high specificity and sensitivity. A later analysis associated about 16,000 TCR beta sequences with specific HLA alleles at a false discovery rate of 0.05. A further reported finding was that TCR beta sequences accurately predicted the HLA-A and HLA-B alleles for most subjects in the first cohort. In an earlier analysis of more than 500 of the donors, most TCR beta V segments appeared in productive rearrangements about 90% or about 30% of the time, broadly matching IMGT annotations. Linkage disequilibrium might explain the correlated functional status among segregating V segments, but an unknown experimental factor could not be ruled out. Most CMV-associated TCR beta chains appeared to be HLA-restricted in a later analysis, and the HLA associations seemed to be driven largely by CMV exposure. Presence/absence analyses assumed roughly uniform sequencing depth across donors, an assumption that may not hold. The earlier analysis of approximately 540 of the donors excluded 15 to 20 rarely observed V segments, including chromosome 9 orphons, because counts were too low. In a later analysis, HLA-associated TCR beta chains were found to be more clonally expanded and to have lower generation probabilities than equally common non-associated chains. According to a later analysis, TCR association rates differed among HLA loci, with DRB1 alleles showing the most associated TCRs and HLA-C alleles showing the fewest. CMV serostatus was the only immune exposure information available for the cohort. Only TCR beta chains were sequenced in this cohort, and the absence of alpha or paired-chain data limited detectable features. An association between a missense DCLRE1C variant and V-gene and J-gene trimming of TCR beta chains was found in a later genetic analysis and replicated in an independent cohort. Three of the identified cytomegalovirus-associated TCR beta chains were confirmed in vitro to be specific for cytomegalovirus antigens. A cluster of highly shared sequence variants was judged likely to be a technical artifact of the sequencing pipeline. According to a later analysis, parvovirus B19, influenza, CMV and Epstein-Barr virus appeared linked to several top co-occurrence clusters.

Receptors were amplified or captured by the immunoSEQ multiplex PCR assay. For the multiplex PCR, a mixture combining 60 forward primers for TCR Vbeta segments and 13 reverse primers for TCR Jbeta segments was used. The CDR3 region of rearranged TCR beta genes was amplified from genomic DNA by a multiplex PCR assay. The Illumina HiSeq System was used to sequence the amplified TCR beta libraries as 87-base-pair reads. In the paper's pipeline: Across the 666 repertoires, a later analysis counted 80 million or so unique TCR beta chains, around 11 million of which were shared by at least two donors. Raw reads were error-corrected and collapsed into unique sequences by a nearest-neighbor algorithm in which closely related sequences were merged to remove PCR and sequencing errors. V, D and J gene segments were assigned by aligning CDR3 sequences to IMGT reference sequences. For a sequence to be retained, at least a six-nucleotide match to both a V gene segment and a J gene segment was required. Rearrangements were called productive when the CDR3 lacked stop codons and stayed in frame with V and J; all others were non-productive. CDR3 was defined according to IMGT convention as the region running from the second conserved V-encoded cysteine to the conserved J-encoded phenylalanine. Sequences without an unambiguous match to a single V gene segment were excluded from the earlier analysis of approximately 560 of the donors. In an earlier analysis of 587 of the donors, a V segment was called functional when productive rearrangements were above 56.7%, and segregating when the standard deviation between donors exceeded 5%. A statistical classification framework was built for diagnosing cytomegalovirus status from the catalog of TCR beta chain sequences. In a later analysis, V and J genes were assigned by comparing TCR nucleotide sequences against IMGT/GENE-DB human TR gene sequences. The TCRdist pipeline was used in a later analysis to assign CDR3 sequences and most-parsimonious VDJ recombination scenarios. In a later analysis, every TCR beta chain was defined by the combination of its CDR3 amino acid sequence and its V-gene family, and reads without a unique V-gene family were dropped. As a way to deal with suspected cross-contamination and a sequencing artifact, a later analysis dropped 450 to 700 nucleotide sequences that were highly shared and had low generation probability. In a later analysis, a clonal expansion index for each public chain was calculated from normalized within-repertoire ranks of inferred template counts. A later analysis computed generation probabilities with a VDJ recombination model fitted to out-of-frame rearrangements, and checked the results against IGoR. A later analysis scored TCR-TCR, TCR-HLA and TCR-CMV co-occurrence with hypergeometric tests, applying a repertoire-size bias correction to TCR pairs. False discovery rates were estimated in a later analysis by permuting HLA or CMV assignments 20 times. In a later analysis, co-occurring TCRs were grouped using DBSCAN, with TCRdist sequence similarity added in when clustering inside HLA-allele-positive subsets. Co-occurrence clustering excluded repertoires with fewer than 30,000 or more than 120,000 public chains, plus five with anomalous nucleotide sharing. TCRdb took over this immuneACCESS table, retaining in-frame rearrangements with V and J assigned. Such tables are incomplete; in checked studies, under half of the missing clones stem from an unresolved V gene, and the remainder is unexplained. V, J and clone size reflect that table, while D and trimming were determined from the DNA. The sample data list 40,000 or so clones, and approximately 90% of these were observed just once. Less than 3% of the sample is taken by the ten largest.

The V and J segments used are TRBV7-2 and TRBJ2-4, with the identity of the D gene unclear. The material sequenced was PBMCs. This receptor was obtained from a woman in her late teens or twenties in good health and CMV-seronegative. The DNA reads as follows: TGTGCCAGCAGCTCGCAATATGGCGCCAAAAACATTCAGTACTTC. Its amino acids are CASSSQYGAKNIQYF.